Sequencing of this T cell receptor (beta chain) was carried out in a study of shared clonotypes between healthy human individuals. Sequencing was performed with immunoSEQ multiplex PCR; in TCRdb, only in-frame clones are kept and a portion is missing. The table includes a few million clones, more than 90% detected once. From germline, CDR1 is LNHDA and CDR2 SQIVND (reference sequence). Trimming stripped 5 bases from V and 0 bases from J, with 10 bases between. This CDR3 contains 14 residues. Sequencing was done on a sample of naive CD4+ T cells sorted from blood. The subset: CD45RA+ positively selected. The TCR sequence derives from a young man in good health. This chain connects TRBV19 to TRBJ1-2; D is unclear. The CDR3 nucleotides are TGTGCCAGTAGTTTAACGGTAGCTAACTATGGCTACACCTTC. As protein: CASSLTVANYGYTF.